These 31 T cell receptor beta chains were sequenced from one sample in a study of blood T cells in healthy people across ages. Sample-barcoded 5' priming and a J-beta primer mix drove a second PCR of roughly 6 to 12 cycles. Each CDR3 protein gets one entry after TCRdb re-called the 5' RACE reads with MiXCR. The sample lists 750,000 to 950,000 distinct CDR3 sequences, roughly 26% seen once, with over 2.5% in the top ten. These same data were also listed under a study on T cells of mothers and their children.

Sequencing input: blood. The origin of the receptors is a boy under 18 in good health.

The chain combines TRBV12-3 or TRBV12-4 with TRBJ2-5; D is perhaps TRBD1 (5 bases). The CDR3 sequence is 11 residues long. V was trimmed by 10 bases and J by 5 bases, leaving 11 bases between them. The CDR3 reads CATRVGETQYF. CDR3 bases: TGTGCCACCAGGGTTGGGGAGACCCAGTACTTC.

This clonotype has more than one count but fewer than ten. Written as DNA, the CDR3 is TGTGCCAGCAGCGACGGGACAGGGTACAGGGATGGCTACACCTTC. It translates to CASSDGTGYRDGYTF. The V gene is TRBV9, the J gene TRBJ1-2; TRBD1 agrees at 9 bases. The CDR3 extends over 15 amino acids. Germline lookup yields CDR1 SGDLS and CDR2 YYNGEE. Germline trimming cut 3 bases from V and 6 bases from J; bases unmatched to any gene: 9.

This sequence joins TRBV12-3 or TRBV12-4 and TRBJ1-3; D gene uncertain. The length of the CDR3 is 13 residues. Trimming shortened V by 6 bases and J by 2 bases, and 8 bases separated the two germline ends. The CDR3 loop reads CASSHGPGNTIYF. The CDR3 nucleotides read TGTGCCAGCAGCCACGGGCCTGGAAACACCATATATTTT.

The sample holds a few counts of this clonotype. The V and J genes are TRBV30 and TRBJ2-7, with D unclear. With 4 bases removed from V and 0 bases from J, the gap between germline ends came to 4 bases. CDR3 length equals 11 residues. Germline CDR1 and CDR2: GTSNPN and SVGIG (reference sequence). This CDR3 reads CAWKLSYEQYF. The DNA of the CDR3 is TGTGCCTGGAAGCTCTCCTACGAGCAGTACTTC.

The CDR3 nucleotides read TGTGCCTGGAGAGACACCGGGACGGGCGGGAACGAGCAGTACTTC. Protein: CAWRDTGTGGNEQYF. The chain joins TRBV30 to TRBJ2-7, with D possibly being TRBD2 (6 bases). The germline V gene has CDR1 GTSNPN and CDR2 SVGIG (reference sequence). Trimming took 3 bases from V and 5 from J, leaving 20 bases between them. This CDR3 has 15 amino acids.

V and J are TRBV28 and TRBJ1-5; tentatively, D is TRBD1 (5 bases). The CDR3 totals 15 residues. Germline V lookup: CDR1 MDHEN, CDR2 SYDVKM. The V end lost 8 bases, the J end lost 5 bases, and 19 bases lay between the germline ends. CDR3 in DNA: TGTGCCAGCGTCTTTGACCGGGGGGGTGATCAGCCCCAGCATTTT. Translating it yields CASVFDRGGDQPQHF.

A word on this clonotype: One end of the junction varies from germline; a read error may be responsible. The rearrangement joins TRBV11-2 to TRBJ2-3; D is unresolved. The V gene's germline CDR1 is SGHAT and CDR2 FQNNGV. The CDR3 is 13 residues long. CDR3 nucleotide sequence: TGTGCCGGCAGCTTAGCCCGCACTCCTACGCAGTATTTT. This codes for CAGSLARTPTQYF.

The chain combines TRBV3-1 with TRBJ1-6, with D unclear. Between the trimmed V and J ends, which lost 4 bases and 9 bases, there was a span of 10 bases. This CDR3 has 13 residues. Germline V gene sequence: CDR1 LGHDT, CDR2 YNNKEL (reference sequence). CDR3 in amino acids: CASSLSEGSPLHF. The CDR3 DNA follows: TGTGCCAGCAGCCTCTCCGAGGGTTCACCCCTCCACTTT.

This clonotype was observed a few times. The gene calls are TRBV6-1 and TRBJ2-7; a possible D gene is TRBD2 (6 bases). The CDR3 loop spans 15 amino acids. From germline, CDR1 is MNHNS and CDR2 SASEGT. V gave up 3 bases and J gave up 0 bases, with 12 bases separating them. The CDR3 loop is CASSDPSTSSYEQYF. The CDR3 DNA reads TGTGCCAGCAGTGACCCTTCGACTAGCTCCTACGAGCAGTACTTC.

This clonotype was picked up a small number of times. The chain recombines TRBV28 with TRBJ2-3; 7 nucleotides line up with TRBD1. The CDR3 is 17 residues long. Germline trimming cut 4 bases from V and 0 bases from J; bases unmatched to any gene: 10. CDR1 is MDHEN and CDR2 is SYDVKM in the germline V gene. The CDR3 sequence is CASSSRTGLGSTDTQYF. The CDR3 coding sequence is TGTGCCAGCAGTTCCCGGACAGGATTAGGAAGCACAGATACGCAGTATTTT.

This clonotype turned up a few times. The gene calls are TRBV12-3 or TRBV12-4 and TRBJ2-3; D possibly corresponds to TRBD2 (6 bases). The length of the CDR3 is 15 residues. The V and J ends lost 8 bases and 5 bases respectively, with 20 bases between them. The CDR3 loop reads CASGPGGNRGDTQYF. The DNA of the CDR3 is TGTGCCAGCGGACCCGGGGGAAACCGGGGAGATACGCAGTATTTT.

The chain carries TRBV11-1 and TRBJ2-3, with unresolved D. Trimming removed 5 bases at V and 4 bases at J, with 13 bases between. CDR1 SGHAT and CDR2 FQDESV come from the germline V gene (reference sequence). The CDR3 runs 14 residues. This CDR3 reads CASSPGQWADTQYF. The CDR3 region has the DNA TGTGCCAGCAGCCCTGGGCAGTGGGCAGATACGCAGTATTTT.

The V and J genes are TRBV20-1 and TRBJ2-6; tentative D call: TRBD1 (6 bases). Trimming cost V 6 bases and J 6 bases, with 15 bases left between them. This CDR3 is built from 14 residues. CDR1 DFQATT and CDR2 SNEGSKA come from the germline V gene (reference sequence). The CDR3 coding sequence is TGCAGTGCCCACGACAGGTCCAAGGCCAACGTCCTGACTTTC. This gives the protein CSAHDRSKANVLTF.

The gene calls are TRBV5-1 and TRBJ2-1; TRBD1 matches 8 bases. The J call is uncertain, as TRBJ2-7 better fits the DNA end. CDR3 length: 15 residues. Germline CDR1 SGHRS, CDR2 YFSETQ. For the CDR3, the DNA is TGCGCCAGCAGCGACCAGGGGGCCAGCTCCTACGAGCAGTACTTC. Amino acids: CASSDQGASSYEQYF.

A few counts support this clonotype. This chain uses TRBV11-2 with TRBJ2-5; no definite D call. The CDR3 has 16 residues. Germline V gives CDR1 SGHAT, CDR2 FQNNGV. Deletions cut 2 bases from V and 4 bases from J, with 17 bases between. CDR3 loop: CASSLNMGNSGETQYF. The CDR3, as DNA: TGTGCCAGCAGCTTAAATATGGGGAATTCGGGAGAGACCCAGTACTTC.

This clonotype showed up many times. The CDR3 sequence is CASSYGRAPGNTEAFF. The DNA of the CDR3 is TGTGCCAGCAGTTACGGGCGGGCTCCGGGGAACACTGAAGCTTTCTTT. V usage is TRBV6-5 and J usage is TRBJ1-1; D is ambiguous. With 2 bases removed from V and 1 base from J, the gap between germline ends came to 14 bases. Germline V CDR1 and CDR2: MNHEY, SVGAGI. CDR3 length: 16 amino acids.

DNA of the CDR3: TGTGCCAGCAGCTTGCGAGGGGCCCGTTGGGATGAGCAGTTCTTC. It encodes CASSLRGARWDEQFF. The chain uses TRBV7-2 and TRBJ2-1; possibly TRBD1 or TRBD2 for D (5 bases each). This CDR3 comprises 15 residues. Germline CDR1 reads SGHTA; CDR2 reads FQGNSA. V gave up 3 bases and J gave up 8 bases, with 17 bases separating them.

The rearrangement links TRBV20-1 to TRBJ2-1; TRBD1 matches at 7 bases. The trim removed 1 base at V and 0 bases at J, leaving 12 bases unmatched. Germline CDR1 reads DFQATT; CDR2 reads SNEGSKA (reference sequence). The CDR3 totals 18 residues. CDR3 bases: TGCAGTGCTAGAGGGACAGGCCCCCTAGTCCTCTCCTACAATGAGCAGTTCTTC. It is translated as CSARGTGPLVLSYNEQFF.

The rearrangement joins TRBV11-2 to TRBJ2-5; D remains ambiguous. This CDR3 is built from 13 residues. CDR1 is SGHAT and CDR2 is FQNNGV in the germline V gene. Deletions cut 2 bases from V and 6 bases from J, with 10 bases between. The CDR3 nucleotides read TGTGCCAGCAGCTTACCACCCCCGAAGACCCAGTACTTC. It encodes CASSLPPPKTQYF. The whole variable domain, remainder taken from reference TRBV11-2 and TRBJ2-5, is EAGVAQSPRYKIIEKRQSVAFWCNPISGHATLYWYQQILGQGPKLLIQFQNNGVVDDSQLPKDRFSAERLKGVDSTLKIQPAKLEDSAVYLCASSLPPPKTQYFGPGTRLLVL.

The chain carries TRBV12-3 or TRBV12-4 and TRBJ2-1; D tentatively fits TRBD1 or TRBD2 (5 bases each). The CDR3 extends over 15 amino acids. V shed 8 bases and J shed 2 bases, with 16 bases lying between them. The CDR3 DNA reads TGTGCCAGCCAAAATGGGGGTGCCCCCTACAATGAGCAGTTCTTC. Its translation is CASQNGGAPYNEQFF.

This chain uses TRBV12-3 or TRBV12-4 with TRBJ1-4; D remains unclear. The V end was cut by 7 bases, the J end by 0 bases, with 9 bases between. The CDR3 spans 14 residues. The CDR3 is CASTPDATNEKLFF. The CDR3 nucleotides read TGTGCCAGCACCCCCGATGCAACTAATGAAAAACTGTTTTTT.

The chain recombines TRBV13 with TRBJ1-1; D is perhaps TRBD1 (6 bases). This CDR3 has 16 amino acids. Germline V gene lookup returns CDR1 PRHDT and CDR2 FYEKMQ (reference sequence). Trimming took 5 bases from V and 1 from J, leaving 17 bases between them. CDR3 loop: CASSTYDRSGNTEAFF. The CDR3 DNA is TGTGCCAGCAGCACCTATGACAGGTCTGGGAACACTGAAGCTTTCTTT.

This clonotype was counted only a few times. This sequence joins TRBV7-6 and TRBJ2-5; TRBD2 matches at 8 bases. TRBJ2-7 matches the DNA end more closely, so the J call is doubtful. CDR3 length: 15 residues. The V gene's germline CDR1 is SGHVS and CDR2 FNYEAQ. The CDR3 loop reads CASSPRSGGSYEQYF. The CDR3 nucleotides read TGTGCCAGCAGCCCGAGAAGCGGGGGTTCCTACGAGCAGTACTTC.

This chain connects TRBV5-1 to TRBJ2-4; tentatively, D is TRBD1 (6 bases). The CDR3 extends over 16 amino acids. Trimming shortened V by 0 bases and J by 0 bases, and 10 bases separated the two germline ends. Germline V CDR1 and CDR2: SGHRS, YFSETQ. The DNA for the CDR3 is TGCGCCAGCAGCTTGGTGGACAGTTTAGCCAAAAACATTCAGTACTTC. Encoded protein: CASSLVDSLAKNIQYF.

The chain links TRBV6-2 or TRBV6-3 to TRBJ2-2; D remains unclear. Germline CDR1 MNHEY, CDR2 SVGEGT. This CDR3 has 12 residues. The V gene lost 7 bases and the J gene lost 3 bases, with 6 bases spanning the gap. The DNA for the CDR3 is TGTGCCAGCATAACCGACACCGGGGAGCTGTTTTTT. Its protein product is CASITDTGELFF.

This clonotype has just a few counts. The V call is TRBV3-1, the J call TRBJ1-4; D is ambiguous. This CDR3 has 13 residues. Germline lookup yields CDR1 LGHDT and CDR2 YNNKEL (reference sequence). V shed 1 base and J shed 8 bases, with 8 bases lying between them. CDR3: CASSQAVGEKLFF. The DNA for the CDR3 is TGTGCCAGCAGCCAAGCGGTCGGAGAAAAACTGTTTTTT. Full variable domain (outside the CDR3, taken from reference TRBV3-1 and TRBJ1-4): DTAVSQTPKYLVTQMGNDKSIKCEQNLGHDTMYWYKQDSKKFLKIMFSYNNKELIINETVPNRFSPKSPDKAHLNLHINSLELGDSAVYFCASSQAVGEKLFFGSGTQLSVL.

This chain uses TRBV12-3 or TRBV12-4 with TRBJ2-7; D not certain. The CDR3 spans 14 residues. Trimming pared 1 base from V and 7 bases from J, leaving 14 bases between. CDR3 loop: CASSLDATGEEQYF. CDR3 nucleotides: TGTGCCAGCAGTTTAGACGCCACTGGAGAAGAGCAGTACTTC.

This clonotype was recorded a few times. J is TRBJ2-3 and V is TRBV9; no firm D call. V lost 2 bases and J 3 bases, leaving 13 bases between the germline ends. CDR3 length equals 15 residues. CDR1 SGDLS and CDR2 YYNGEE come from the germline V gene. CDR3 sequence: CASSVGNFETDTQYF. The CDR3 DNA follows: TGTGCCAGCAGCGTTGGAAACTTCGAGACAGATACGCAGTATTTT.

The chain employs TRBV5-6 and TRBJ2-6; 10 nucleotides line up with TRBD2. The germline gives CDR1 SGHDT, CDR2 YYEEEE. The CDR3 sequence is 17 residues long. Trimming cost V 6 bases and J 0 bases; bases outside gene matches: 6. The CDR3 nucleotides are TGTGCCAGCACCTCTCTAGCGGGGGTCTCTGGGGCCAACGTCCTGACTTTC. This gives the protein CASTSLAGVSGANVLTF. Full variable domain (rest looked up from reference TRBV5-6 and TRBJ2-6): DAGVTQSPTHLIKTRGQQVTLRCSPKSGHDTVSWYQQALGQGPQFIFQYYEEEERQRGNFPDRFSGHQFPNYSSELNVNALLLGDSALYLCASTSLAGVSGANVLTFGAGSRLTVL.

The CDR3, as DNA: TGTGCCAGCAGTCAACGCCCGGTAGGGGTTTCACCCCTCCACTTT. Protein sequence: CASSQRPVGVSPLHF. The chain links TRBV28 to TRBJ1-6; the D gene is possibly TRBD1 (5 bases). The CDR3 totals 15 residues. Germline V gene sequence: CDR1 MDHEN, CDR2 SYDVKM. The germline V and J ends were trimmed by 5 bases and 9 bases, with 17 bases remaining between them.

At least ten counts were recorded for this clonotype. The chain is built from TRBV7-8 and TRBJ1-6; 9 bases match TRBD1. Germline V gene sequence: CDR1 SGHVS, CDR2 FQNEAQ. The CDR3 has 19 residues. V trimming: 1 base; J trimming: 0 bases; junction bases outside the gene matches: 7. CDR3 bases: TGTGCCAGCAGCTTAGTTAGAGGACAGGGGTTCTCCTATAATTCACCCCTCCACTTT. Its translation: CASSLVRGQGFSYNSPLHF.